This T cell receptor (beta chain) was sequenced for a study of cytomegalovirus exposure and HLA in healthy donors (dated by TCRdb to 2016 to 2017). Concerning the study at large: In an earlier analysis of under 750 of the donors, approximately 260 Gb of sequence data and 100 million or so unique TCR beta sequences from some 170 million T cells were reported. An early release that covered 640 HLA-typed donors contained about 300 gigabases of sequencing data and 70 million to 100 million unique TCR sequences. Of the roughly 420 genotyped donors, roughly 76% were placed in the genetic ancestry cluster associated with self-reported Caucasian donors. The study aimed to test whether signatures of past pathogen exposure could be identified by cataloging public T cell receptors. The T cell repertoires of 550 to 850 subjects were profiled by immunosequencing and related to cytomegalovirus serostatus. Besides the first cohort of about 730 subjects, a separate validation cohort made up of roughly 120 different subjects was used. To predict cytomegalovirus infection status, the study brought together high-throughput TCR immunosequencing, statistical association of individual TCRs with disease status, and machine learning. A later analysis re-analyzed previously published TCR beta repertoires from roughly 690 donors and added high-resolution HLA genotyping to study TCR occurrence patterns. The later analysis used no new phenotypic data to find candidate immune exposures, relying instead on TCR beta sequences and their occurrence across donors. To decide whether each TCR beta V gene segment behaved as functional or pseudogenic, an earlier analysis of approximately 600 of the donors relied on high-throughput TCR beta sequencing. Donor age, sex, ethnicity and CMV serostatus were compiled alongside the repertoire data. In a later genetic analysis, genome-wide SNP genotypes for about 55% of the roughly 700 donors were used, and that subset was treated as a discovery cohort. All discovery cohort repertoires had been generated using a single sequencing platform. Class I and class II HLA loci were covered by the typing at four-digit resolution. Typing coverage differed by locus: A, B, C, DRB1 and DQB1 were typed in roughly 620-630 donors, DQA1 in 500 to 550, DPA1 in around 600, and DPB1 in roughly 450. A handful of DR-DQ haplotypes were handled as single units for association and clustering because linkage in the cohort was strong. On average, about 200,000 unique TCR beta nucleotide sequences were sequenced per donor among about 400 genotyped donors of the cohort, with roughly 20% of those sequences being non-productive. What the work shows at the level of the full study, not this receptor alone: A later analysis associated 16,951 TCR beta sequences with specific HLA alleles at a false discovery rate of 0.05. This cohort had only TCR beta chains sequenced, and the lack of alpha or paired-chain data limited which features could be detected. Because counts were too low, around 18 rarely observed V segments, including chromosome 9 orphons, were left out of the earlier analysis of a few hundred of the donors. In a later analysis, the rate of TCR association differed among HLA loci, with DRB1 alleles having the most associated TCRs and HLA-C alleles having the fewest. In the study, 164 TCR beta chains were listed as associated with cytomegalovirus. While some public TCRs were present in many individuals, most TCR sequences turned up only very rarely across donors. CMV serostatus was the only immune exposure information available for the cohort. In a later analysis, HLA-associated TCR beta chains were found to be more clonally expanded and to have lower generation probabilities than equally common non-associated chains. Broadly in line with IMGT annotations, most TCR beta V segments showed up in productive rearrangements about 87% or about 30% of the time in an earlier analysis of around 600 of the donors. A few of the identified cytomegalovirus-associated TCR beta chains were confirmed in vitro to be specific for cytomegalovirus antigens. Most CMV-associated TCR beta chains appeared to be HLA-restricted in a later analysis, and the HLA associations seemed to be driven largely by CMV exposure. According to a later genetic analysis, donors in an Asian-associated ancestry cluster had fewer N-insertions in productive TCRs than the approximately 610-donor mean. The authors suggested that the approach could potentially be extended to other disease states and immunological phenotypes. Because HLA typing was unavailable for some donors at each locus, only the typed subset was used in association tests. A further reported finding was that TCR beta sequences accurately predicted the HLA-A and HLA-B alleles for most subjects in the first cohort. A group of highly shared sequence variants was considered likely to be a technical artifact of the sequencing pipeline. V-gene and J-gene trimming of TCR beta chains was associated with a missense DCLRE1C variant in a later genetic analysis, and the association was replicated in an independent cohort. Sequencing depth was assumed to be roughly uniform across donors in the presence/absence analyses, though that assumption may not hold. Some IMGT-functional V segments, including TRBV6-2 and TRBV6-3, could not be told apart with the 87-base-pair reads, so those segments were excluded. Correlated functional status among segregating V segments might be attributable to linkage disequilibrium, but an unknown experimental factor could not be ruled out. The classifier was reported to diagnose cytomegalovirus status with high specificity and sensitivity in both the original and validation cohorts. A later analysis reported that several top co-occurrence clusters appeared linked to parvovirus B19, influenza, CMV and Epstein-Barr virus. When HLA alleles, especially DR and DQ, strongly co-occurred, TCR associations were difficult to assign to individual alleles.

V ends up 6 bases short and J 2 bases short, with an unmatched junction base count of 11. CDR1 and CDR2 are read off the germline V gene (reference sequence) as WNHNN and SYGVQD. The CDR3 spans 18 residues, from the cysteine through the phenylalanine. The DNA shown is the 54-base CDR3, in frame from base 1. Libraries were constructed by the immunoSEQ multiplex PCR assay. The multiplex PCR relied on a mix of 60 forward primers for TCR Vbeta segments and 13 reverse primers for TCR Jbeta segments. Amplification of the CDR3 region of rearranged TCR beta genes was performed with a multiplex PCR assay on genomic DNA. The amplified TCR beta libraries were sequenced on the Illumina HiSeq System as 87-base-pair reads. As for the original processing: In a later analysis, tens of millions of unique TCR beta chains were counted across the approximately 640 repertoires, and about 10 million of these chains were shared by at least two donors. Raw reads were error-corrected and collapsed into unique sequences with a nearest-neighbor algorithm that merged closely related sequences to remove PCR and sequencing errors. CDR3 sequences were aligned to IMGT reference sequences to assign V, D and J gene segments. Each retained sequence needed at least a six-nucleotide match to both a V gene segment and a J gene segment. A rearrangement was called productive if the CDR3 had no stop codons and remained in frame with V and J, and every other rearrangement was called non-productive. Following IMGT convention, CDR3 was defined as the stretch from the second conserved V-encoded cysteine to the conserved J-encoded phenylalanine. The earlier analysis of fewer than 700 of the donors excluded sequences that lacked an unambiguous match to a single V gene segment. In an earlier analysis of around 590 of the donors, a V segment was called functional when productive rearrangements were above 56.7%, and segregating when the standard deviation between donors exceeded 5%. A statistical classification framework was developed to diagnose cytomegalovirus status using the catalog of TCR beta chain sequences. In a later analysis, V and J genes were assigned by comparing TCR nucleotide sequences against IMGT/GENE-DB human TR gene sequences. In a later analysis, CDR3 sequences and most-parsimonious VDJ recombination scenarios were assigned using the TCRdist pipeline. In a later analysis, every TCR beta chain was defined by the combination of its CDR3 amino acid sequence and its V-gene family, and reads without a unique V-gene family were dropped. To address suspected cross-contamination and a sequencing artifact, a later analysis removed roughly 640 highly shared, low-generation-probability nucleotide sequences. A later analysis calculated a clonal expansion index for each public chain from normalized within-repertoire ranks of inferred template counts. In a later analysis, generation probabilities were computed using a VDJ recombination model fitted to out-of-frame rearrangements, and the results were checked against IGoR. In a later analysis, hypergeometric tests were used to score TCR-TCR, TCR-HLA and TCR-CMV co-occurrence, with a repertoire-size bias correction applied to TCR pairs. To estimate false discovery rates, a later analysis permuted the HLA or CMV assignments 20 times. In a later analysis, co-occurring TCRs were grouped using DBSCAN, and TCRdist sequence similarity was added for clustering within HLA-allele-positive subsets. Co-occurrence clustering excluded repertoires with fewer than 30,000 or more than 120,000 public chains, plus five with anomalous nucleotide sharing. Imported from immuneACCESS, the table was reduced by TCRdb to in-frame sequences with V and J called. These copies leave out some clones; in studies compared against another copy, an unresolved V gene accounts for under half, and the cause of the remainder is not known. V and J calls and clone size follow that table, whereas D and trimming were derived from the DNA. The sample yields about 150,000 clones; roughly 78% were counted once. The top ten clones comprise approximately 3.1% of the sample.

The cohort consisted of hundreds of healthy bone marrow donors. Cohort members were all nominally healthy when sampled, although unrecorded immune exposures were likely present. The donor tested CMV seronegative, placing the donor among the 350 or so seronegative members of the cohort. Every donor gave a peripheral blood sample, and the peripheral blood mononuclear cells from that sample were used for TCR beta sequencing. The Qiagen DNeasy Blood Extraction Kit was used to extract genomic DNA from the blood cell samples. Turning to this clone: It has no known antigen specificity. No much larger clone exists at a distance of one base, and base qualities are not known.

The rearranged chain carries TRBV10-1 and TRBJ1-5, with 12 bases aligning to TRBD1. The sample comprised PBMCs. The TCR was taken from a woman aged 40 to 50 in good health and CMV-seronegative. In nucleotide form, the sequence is TGCGCCAGCAGACCTGGGACAGGGGGCAGAAATCGCAATCAGCCCCAGCATTTT. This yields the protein CASRPGTGGRNRNQPQHF.